One and the same sample provided the 16 T cell receptor beta chains below, sequenced in a study of beta chain features in type 1 diabetes. Expressed TCRB transcripts were sequenced because the entire RNA isolate underwent reverse transcription. This table comes from immunoSEQ multiplex PCR, and its TCRdb copy is limited to in-frame clones, with some not included. The repertoire holds 70,000 to 95,000 clones, with 30% to 40% as singletons. Sequencing was carried out using stem cell memory CD4+ T cells from blood. Receptors were obtained from a woman between 18 and 29 years old in good health.

V gene TRBV11-3 combines with J gene TRBJ2-5, with D perhaps matching TRBD1 (6 bases). Trimming shortened V by 5 bases and J by 3 bases, and 16 bases separated the two germline ends. Germline-derived CDR1 and CDR2 are SGHNT and YENEEA. The CDR3 has 15 residues. The CDR3: CASSTGFVGKETQYF. CDR3 sequence (DNA): TGTGCCAGCAGCACAGGGTTCGTAGGGAAAGAGACCCAGTACTTC.

This clone showed up just a few times. J is TRBJ2-3 and V is TRBV10-3; TRBD2 matches at 9 bases. V was pared by 5 bases and J by 0 bases, with 6 bases of the junction left unmatched. CDR1 is ENHRY, CDR2 SYGVKD, per germline. The CDR3 runs 16 residues. This chain's CDR3 is CAISTRAGGSTDTQYF. Here the CDR3 DNA reads TGTGCCATCAGTACCCGAGCGGGGGGAAGCACAGATACGCAGTATTTT.

The gene calls are TRBV4-3 and TRBJ1-2; D gene ambiguous. This CDR3 region has 14 residues. Germline V gene lookup returns CDR1 LGHNA and CDR2 YSLEER. V lost 0 bases and J 9 bases, leaving 14 bases between the germline ends. The CDR3 DNA reads as TGCGCCAGCAGCCAAGAATTTGGAGGTGAAAGCTACACCTTC. It specifies CASSQEFGGESYTF.

This chain links TRBV7-8 with TRBJ1-2, with TRBD1 matching 10 bases. There are 15 residues in the CDR3. V lost 1 base and J lost 8; bases outside the gene matches: 7. Germline V lookup: CDR1 SGHVS, CDR2 FQNEAQ. The CDR3, as DNA: TGTGCCAGCAGCTTAGGGGACAGGGGAACGGAGGGCTACACCTTC. Encoded protein: CASSLGDRGTEGYTF.

This clone was seen a handful of times. The chain employs TRBV7-9 and TRBJ2-1; 12 bases match TRBD2. V was clipped by 5 bases and J by 4 bases; unmatched bases: 3. This CDR3 spans 15 amino acids. The V gene's germline CDR1 is SEHNR and CDR2 FQNEAQ (reference sequence). The CDR3 here is CASSRGLAGYNEQFF. The CDR3 DNA sequence: TGTGCCAGCAGCCGCGGACTAGCGGGGTACAATGAGCAGTTCTTC.

The gene calls are TRBV6-1 and TRBJ2-7; TRBD2 matches at 8 bases. Per germline, CDR1 MNHNS and CDR2 SASEGT. The CDR3 is 13 amino acids. V lost 6 bases to trimming and J lost 7 bases; unmatched junction nucleotides: 8. CDR3 sequence reads: CASRRNAGGEQYF. CDR3 coding DNA: TGTGCCAGCAGACGCAACGCGGGGGGAGAGCAGTACTTC.

This rearrangement joins TRBV25-1 to TRBJ2-1; D unclear. Between the trimmed V and J ends, which lost 1 base and 8 bases, there was a span of 12 bases. The CDR3 totals 14 residues. Germline V gene lookup returns CDR1 MGHDK and CDR2 SYGVNS. The CDR3 nucleotides are TGTGCCAGCAGTGAATCCCTTGAGATCGATGAGCAGTTCTTC. This translates into CASSESLEIDEQFF.

The CDR3 region is CASSPGSRTDTQYF. Written as DNA, the CDR3 is TGTGCCAGCTCACCCGGGTCGCGCACAGATACGCAGTATTTT. V and J are TRBV18 and TRBJ2-3; D not certain. The CDR3 covers 14 residues. V lost 3 bases to trimming and J lost 1 base, with 8 bases between them. The germline V gene encodes CDR1 KGHSH and CDR2 LQKENI.

The chain is built from TRBV18 and TRBJ1-1; 11 nucleotides agree with TRBD1. Germline CDR1 KGHSH, CDR2 LQKENI. V shed 3 bases and J 11 bases; nucleotides not matched to a gene: 17. The CDR3 length is 17 residues. CDR3 sequence reads: CASSPYGHGQGAWEAFF. CDR3 DNA sequence: TGTGCCAGCTCACCCTACGGACATGGACAGGGGGCTTGGGAGGCTTTCTTT.

The chain links TRBV14 to TRBJ2-5; TRBD2 matches at 7 bases. CDR3 size: 17 residues. Germline-derived CDR1 and CDR2 are SGHDN and FVKESK. V lost 1 base, J lost 5 bases, and 13 bases stayed unmatched. The CDR3 nucleotides are TGTGCCAGCAGCCAAGGGATTGGCGGGAGAGGTGGGGAGACCCAGTACTTC. Protein: CASSQGIGGRGGETQYF.

This clone was seen a few times. This CDR3 is CASSYQAGARDTQYF. The CDR3 nucleotides are TGCGCCAGCAGCTACCAAGCGGGGGCCCGAGATACGCAGTATTTT. The chain uses TRBV5-1 and TRBJ2-3, with 8 bases aligning to TRBD2. The CDR3 has 15 residues. Germline lookup yields CDR1 SGHRS and CDR2 YFSETQ. V lost 3 bases and J lost 5; bases outside the gene matches: 8.

The gene calls are TRBV7-6 and TRBJ2-1; 13 nucleotides line up with TRBD2. This CDR3 spans 13 amino acids. V lost 6 bases and J lost 10; bases outside the gene matches: 3. Germline V gene data show CDR1 as SGHVS and CDR2 as FNYEAQ. The CDR3, as DNA: TGTGCCAGCAGGGGACTAGCGGGACGGGAGCAGTTCTTC. Amino acid sequence: CASRGLAGREQFF.

This clone was observed a few times. The chain has TRBV6-6 and TRBJ2-6; D remains ambiguous. Trimming took 1 base from V and 0 from J, leaving 4 bases between them. CDR3 length equals 15 residues. Germline-derived CDR1 and CDR2 are MNHNY and SVGAGI (reference sequence). The CDR3 region is CASSYYNSGANVLTF. CDR3 nucleotide sequence: TGTGCCAGCAGTTACTACAACTCTGGGGCCAACGTCCTGACTTTC.

V and J are TRBV19 and TRBJ1-4, with D perhaps matching TRBD1 (5 bases). This CDR3 is built from 18 residues. Germline V lookup: CDR1 LNHDA, CDR2 SQIVND (reference sequence). The V end was cut by 3 bases, the J end by 2 bases, with 19 bases between. The CDR3 protein is CASSISGRVGATNEKLFF. As DNA, the CDR3 is TGTGCCAGTAGTATCTCTGGCAGGGTCGGCGCGACTAATGAAAAACTGTTTTTT.

This clone was observed a handful of times. CDR3 sequence (DNA): TGTGCCAGCAGCTCGGCCTTGGACAGGCCCCAGCATTTT. Translated: CASSSALDRPQHF. The chain has TRBV9 and TRBJ1-5; TRBD1 is a possible D gene (6 bases). The V end lost 4 bases, the J end lost 9 bases, and 14 bases lay between the germline ends. Germline V gene sequence: CDR1 SGDLS, CDR2 YYNGEE. The CDR3 runs to 13 residues.

Here the CDR3 DNA reads TGTGCCAGCACCAGACAGCGAGCTAACTATGGCTACACCTTC. Its protein is CASTRQRANYGYTF. The V gene is TRBV2, the J gene TRBJ1-2; tentatively, D is TRBD1 (5 bases). The V gene's germline CDR1 is SNHLY and CDR2 FYNNEI. Trimming removed 7 bases from V and 0 bases from J, with 12 bases in between. The CDR3 extends over 14 amino acids.